The rows below give T cell receptor beta chains drawn from one sample of a study of T cell responses to AZD1222 COVID-19 vaccine. The data were produced by immunoSEQ multiplex PCR, yet TCRdb's version contains in-frame clones alone and is incomplete. Of about 150,000 clones listed, 85% to 95% are singletons. This sample comprised peripheral blood, obtained on day 0 of MenACWY control vaccination. The receptors come from an adult in good health. CDR3s include the opening cysteine and the closing phenylalanine or tryptophan. A D gene is named only where the DNA matches it firmly. Not every row has a clone size; where given, it reads once, few, many or a size class.

NA | NA | TRBJ1-5 | TRBV6-5 | CASGVHNRPQHF | TGTGCCAGCGGGGTTCATAATCGGCCCCAGCATTTT
NA | NA | TRBJ2-7 | TRBV5-1 | CASSLDPGREQYF | TGCGCCAGCAGCTTGGATCCAGGGCGGGAGCAGTACTTC
NA | NA | TRBJ1-2 | TRBV7-9 | CASSLGFAGYTF | TGTGCCAGCAGCTTAGGTTTTGCTGGCTACACCTTC
NA | NA | TRBJ2-3 | TRBV10-2 | CASKAVMGTDTQYF | TGCGCCAGCAAAGCGGTGATGGGCACAGATACGCAGTATTTT
NA | NA | TRBJ1-2 | TRBV10-3 | CAISESVGLNYGYTF | TGTGCCATCAGTGAGTCAGTGGGACTTAACTATGGCTACACCTTC
NA | NA | TRBJ2-3 | TRBV5-1 | CASSLARGDTQYF | TGCGCCAGCAGCTTGGCGCGGGGAGATACGCAGTATTTT
TRBD1 | NA | TRBJ1-4 | TRBV5-1 | CASSFGQGAEKLFF | TGCGCCAGCAGCTTTGGTCAGGGGGCTGAAAAACTGTTTTTT
TRBD1 | NA | TRBJ2-5 | TRBV28 | CATEQGASETQYF | TGTGCCACCGAACAGGGGGCATCTGAGACCCAGTACTTC
TRBD1 | NA | TRBJ1-3 | TRBV19 | CASRRDRGSGNTIYF | TGTGCCAGTAGACGGGACAGGGGATCCGGAAACACCATATATTTT
NA | NA | TRBJ1-1 | TRBV19 | CASRAGPPNPKMNTEAFF | NA
NA | NA | TRBJ1-1 | TRBV7-9 | CASSFREVTEAFF | TGTGCCAGCAGCTTCCGGGAGGTCACTGAAGCTTTCTTT
TRBD2 | NA | TRBJ2-7 | TRBV3-1/TRBV3-2 | CASSAPGLAGLYEQYF | TGTGCCAGCAGCGCCCCGGGACTAGCGGGCCTCTACGAGCAGTACTTC
NA | NA | TRBJ2-7 | TRBV10-2 | CASRQGLSYEQYF | TGCGCCAGCCGTCAGGGCCTCAGTTACGAGCAGTACTTC
NA | NA | TRBJ2-7 | TRBV5-1 | CASSSTPSQPYEQYF | TGCGCCAGCAGCTCGACCCCCTCTCAACCCTACGAGCAGTACTTC
NA | NA | TRBJ1-2 | TRBV4-1 | CASSQLRDTRYGYTF | TGCGCCAGCAGCCAGCTCCGGGACACGCGCTATGGCTACACCTTC
NA | NA | TRBJ2-5 | TRBV10-1 | CASSEDTSRETQYF | TGCGCCAGCAGTGAGGACACCTCAAGGGAGACCCAGTACTTC
NA | once | TRBJ2-5 | TRBV5-1 | CASTATVGETQYF | TGCGCCAGCACCGCGACAGTGGGAGAGACCCAGTACTTC
NA | NA | TRBJ2-1 | TRBV6-5 | CASKRTDYNEQFF | TGTGCCAGCAAACGGACGGACTACAATGAGCAGTTCTTC
TRBD2 | NA | TRBJ2-2 | TRBV30 | CAWTRGGRTGELFF | TGTGCCTGGACGCGGGGGGGCCGTACCGGGGAGCTGTTTTTT
NA | NA | TRBJ2-7 | TRBV19 | CASSMGPAYEQYF | TGTGCCAGTAGTATGGGACCAGCCTACGAGCAGTACTTC
NA | NA | TRBJ2-5 | TRBV9 | CASSVDGMGETQYF | TGTGCCAGCAGCGTAGACGGGATGGGAGAGACCCAGTACTTC
TRBD1 | NA | TRBJ1-6 | TRBV2 | CASSPGTGVPNSPLHF | TGTGCCAGCAGTCCCGGGACAGGGGTCCCTAATTCACCCCTCCACTTT
NA | NA | TRBJ1-3 | TRBV10-3 | CAISESGWDTIYF | TGTGCCATCAGTGAGTCCGGGTGGGACACCATATATTTT
TRBD1 | NA | TRBJ1-2 | TRBV19 | CASSMGTGINSGYTF | TGTGCCAGTAGTATGGGGACAGGGATCAATAGTGGCTACACCTTC
TRBD1 | few | TRBJ1-5 | TRBV7-9 | CASSGGTAKNQPQHF | TGTGCCAGCAGCGGTGGGACAGCTAAAAATCAGCCCCAGCATTTT
NA | NA | TRBJ1-6 | TRBV4-1 | CASSRQHPGYNSPLHF | TGCGCCAGCAGCCGCCAACATCCGGGGTACAATTCACCCCTCCACTTT
NA | NA | TRBJ2-5 | TRBV5-1 | CASSHLQGPQETQYF | TGCGCCAGCAGCCACCTTCAGGGGCCCCAAGAGACCCAGTACTTC
NA | NA | TRBJ1-6 | TRBV7-2 | CASSFQGSNSPLHF | TGTGCCAGCAGCTTTCAGGGGAGTAATTCACCCCTCCACTTT
NA | NA | TRBJ1-1 | TRBV12-3/TRBV12-4 | CASSLTGNTEAFF | TGTGCCAGCAGCCTAACAGGGAACACTGAAGCTTTCTTT
TRBD1 | NA | TRBJ2-1 | TRBV5-4 | CASSLGTGMYNEQFF | TGTGCCAGCAGCTTAGGGACAGGGATGTACAATGAGCAGTTCTTC
NA | NA | TRBJ1-1 | TRBV7-9 | CASSFGTLNTEAFF | TGTGCCAGCAGCTTCGGGACCTTGAACACTGAAGCTTTCTTT
NA | NA | TRBJ2-7 | TRBV29-1 | CSARLTGTSYEQYF | TGCAGCGCGAGGCTGACAGGGACTTCCTACGAGCAGTACTTC
NA | NA | TRBJ2-7 | TRBV12-3/TRBV12-4 | CASSLSLGYEQYF | TGTGCCAGCAGTTTAAGTCTGGGATACGAGCAGTACTTC
TRBD2 | NA | TRBJ2-7 | TRBV6-6 | CASSYSIYSGGVQYF | TGTGCCAGCAGTTACTCGATATATAGCGGGGGCGTGCAGTACTTC
NA | NA | TRBJ1-2 | TRBV20-1 | CSASIYGGYTF | TGCAGTGCCTCTATCTATGGTGGCTACACCTTC
TRBD2 | NA | TRBJ2-7 | TRBV28 | CASSQIPTRGRVREQYF | TGTGCCAGCAGTCAAATCCCGACACGGGGGAGGGTGCGCGAGCAGTACTTC
NA | NA | TRBJ1-2 | TRBV3-1/TRBV3-2 | CASSQELRRGYTF | TGTGCCAGCAGCCAAGAACTACGTCGTGGCTACACCTTC
TRBD2 | NA | TRBJ2-1 | TRBV7-3 | CASSLPTGLAGGSQFF | TGTGCCAGCAGCTTACCCACGGGGCTAGCGGGGGGTTCGCAGTTCTTC
NA | NA | TRBJ1-4 | TRBV4-1 | CASSQVGSSNEKLFF | TGCGCCAGCAGCCAAGTTGGATCCAGTAATGAAAAACTGTTTTTT
NA | NA | TRBJ1-1 | TRBV7-9 | CASSSLGFNTEAFF | TGTGCCAGCAGCTCGCTTGGGTTTAACACTGAAGCTTTCTTT
TRBD2 | NA | TRBJ2-4 | TRBV3-1/TRBV3-2 | CASSARGGLAKNIQYF | TGTGCCAGCAGCGCACGGGGGGGCTTAGCCAAAAACATTCAGTACTTC
NA | NA | TRBJ2-1 | TRBV28 | CASSLYQRARDEQFF | TGTGCCAGCAGTTTATATCAGCGGGCTAGGGATGAGCAGTTCTTC
NA | NA | TRBJ2-7 | TRBV5-1 | CASSLASLRGSAYEQYF | TGCGCCAGCAGCTTGGCCTCTCTACGGGGGAGCGCGTACGAGCAGTACTTC
TRBD1 | NA | TRBJ2-2 | TRBV5-1 | CASSLGQGNGELFF | TGCGCCAGCAGCTTGGGACAGGGGAACGGGGAGCTGTTTTTT
NA | NA | TRBJ1-1 | TRBV7-9 | CANRRPGMNTEAFF | TGTGCCAACCGTAGGCCGGGAATGAACACTGAAGCTTTCTTT
NA | NA | TRBJ1-3 | TRBV9 | CASSVVGGRPGNTIYF | TGTGCCAGCAGCGTAGTGGGGGGTAGGCCTGGAAACACCATATATTTT
TRBD1 | NA | TRBJ1-1 | TRBV30 | CAWNPGGVGTEAFF | TGTGCCTGGAACCCAGGGGGCGTAGGCACTGAAGCTTTCTTT
NA | NA | TRBJ1-5 | TRBV7-9 | CASSSFTGGPQPQHF | TGTGCCAGCAGCTCCTTCACGGGAGGCCCTCAGCCCCAGCATTTT
NA | NA | TRBJ1-2 | TRBV30 | CAWSYVGGGYTF | TGTGCCTGGAGTTATGTCGGGGGAGGCTACACCTTC
TRBD2 | NA | TRBJ2-6 | TRBV4-1 | CASSRGGLVSGANVLTF | TGCGCCAGCAGCCGGGGGGGACTAGTCTCTGGGGCCAACGTCCTGACTTTC
NA | NA | TRBJ1-1 | TRBV11-2 | CASSLDLRGGAFF | TGTGCCAGCAGCTTAGATTTGCGGGGGGGAGCTTTCTTT